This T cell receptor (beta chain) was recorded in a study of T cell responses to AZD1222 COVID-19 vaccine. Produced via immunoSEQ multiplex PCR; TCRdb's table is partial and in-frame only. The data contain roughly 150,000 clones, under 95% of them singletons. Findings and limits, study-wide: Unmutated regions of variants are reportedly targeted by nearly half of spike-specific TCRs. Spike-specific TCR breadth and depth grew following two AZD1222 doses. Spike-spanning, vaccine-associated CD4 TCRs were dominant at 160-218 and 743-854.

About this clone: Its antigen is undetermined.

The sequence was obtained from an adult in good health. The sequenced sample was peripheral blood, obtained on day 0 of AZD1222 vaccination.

CDR3 sequence: CAWSVLLNRAKETQYF. The CDR3 nucleotides are TGTGCCTGGAGTGTACTCTTAAACAGGGCTAAAGAGACCCAGTACTTC. This rearrangement joins TRBV30 to TRBJ2-5; D is perhaps TRBD1 (6 bases). CDR3 length: 16 residues. V dropped 0 bases and J dropped 3 bases, with 17 bases sitting between them. The germline V gene encodes CDR1 GTSNPN and CDR2 SVGIG (reference sequence).